Described below is a single TCR beta chain sequence and its context. There is no known antigen for this receptor. Per-base quality was not reported, and no clone a single base away is much larger than it. As encoded in the germline V gene (reference sequence), CDR1 is DFQATT while CDR2 is SNEGSKA. The trim is 3 bases for V and 3 bases for J, with a gap of 15 bases between the germline ends. The CDR3, cysteine through phenylalanine, is 14 amino acids long. Only the CDR3 portion is preserved as DNA: 42 bases, with reading frame beginning at the first base. RNA was extracted with the RNeasy kit and roughly 0.45 to 1 ug was reverse transcribed using random hexamers. The immunoSEQ multiplex PCR assay, which covers 54 Vbeta and 13 Jbeta segments, was used to amplify TCR beta CDR3 regions. To correct PCR amplification bias, a synthetic template baseline was used for both primer optimization and computational correction. In the paper's pipeline: Reads were annotated to V, D and J genes per IMGT and analyzed with immunoSEQ Analyzer, keeping only productive sequences. Clonality was computed as one minus Shannon entropy normalized by log2 of the number of productive unique sequences. Public and private clones were assessed among the 100 most prevalent clones of each patient and control. Clones were defined as Susac-specific if absent from the healthy and MS cohorts, from 900 to 1,200 published viral clones and from other ImmuneACCESS disease sequences. TCRdb passed the public sequencing reads through fastp at Q25 and MiXCR, retaining productive beta sequences. Rows with one shared CDR3 protein collapse into an entry with the most common genes and DNA. TCRdb assigned the V and J calls; the authors' analysis was not used. The sample profile shows roughly 200,000 distinct CDR3 sequences; 90% to 97% of them were found once. The top ten constitute approximately 0.088% of the sample.

This entry belongs to a study of CD8 T cells in Susac syndrome (dated by TCRdb to about 2019). Regarding the research as a whole: Repertoire sequencing was used to test whether CD8+ T cell activation and differentiation in Susac syndrome was antigen driven.

Peripheral blood CD8+ and CD4+ T cells from healthy donors, Susac syndrome patients and multiple sclerosis patients were profiled using high-throughput TCR beta sequencing. Multiple sclerosis controls were treatment-naive patients with stable or active relapsing-remitting disease fulfilling revised McDonald criteria. Bulk CD8+ and CD4+ T cells were purified by magnetic negative isolation, whereas CD8+ TEMRA cells were enriched by FACS. Blood was drawn into EDTA tubes, processed within 24 hours, and PBMCs were isolated by density gradient centrifugation. PBMCs destined for TCR sequencing were cryopreserved in liquid nitrogen and later thawed in a 37 °C water bath. The sorted or isolated CD4+, CD8+ and CD8+ TEMRA cells had a purity of 90% or higher. Study-level results and caveats: The TCR sequencing and HLA analysis was acknowledged to have included a relatively small number of individuals.

This chain joins TRBV20-1 to TRBJ2-7; tentative D gene TRBD2, with 5 bases matching. The receptor was derived from a human donor with multiple sclerosis. Sequenced material: CD4+ T cells from PBMCs. The encoded CDR3 is CSARAGIMIYEQYF. The bases are TGCAGTGCTAGGGCCGGGATAATGATCTACGAGCAGTACTTC.